One TCR beta chain is described in this entry. As yet, its antigen is unknown. Scientists amplified the TCR beta CDR3 regions from RNA transcripts. HTBI primers were used in a first-round RT-PCR, which preceded a second-round multiplex PCR. One entry per CDR3 protein, called by TCRdb with MiXCR from the multiplex PCR reads. The sample has about 740,000 distinct CDR3 sequences; approximately 40% are singletons. The study excluded patients with other autoimmune diseases, uncontrolled infections, pregnancy or lactation. PBMCs came from approximately 10 ml of fresh peripheral blood. The sample comes from a study of Graves' ophthalmopathy and Graves' hyperthyroidism. Study-level results: Thyroid clonotypes that were expanded above 0.001 frequency mostly also appeared in blood. A 13-signature model separated ophthalmopathy from stable hyperthyroidism, reaching about 88% sensitivity and roughly 82% specificity cross-validated.

CDR3 length equals 18 residues. V dropped 4 bases and J dropped 0 bases, with 16 bases sitting between them. The sequence was obtained from an adult man with Graves' ophthalmopathy. Sequenced material: peripheral blood. The gene calls are TRBV12-3 or TRBV12-4 and TRBJ2-6; maybe TRBD1 (6 bases). For the CDR3, the DNA is TGTGCCAGCAGTTCCAGAACAGGGCGCCTCTCTGGGGCCAACGTCCTGACTTTC. It encodes CASSSRTGRLSGANVLTF.